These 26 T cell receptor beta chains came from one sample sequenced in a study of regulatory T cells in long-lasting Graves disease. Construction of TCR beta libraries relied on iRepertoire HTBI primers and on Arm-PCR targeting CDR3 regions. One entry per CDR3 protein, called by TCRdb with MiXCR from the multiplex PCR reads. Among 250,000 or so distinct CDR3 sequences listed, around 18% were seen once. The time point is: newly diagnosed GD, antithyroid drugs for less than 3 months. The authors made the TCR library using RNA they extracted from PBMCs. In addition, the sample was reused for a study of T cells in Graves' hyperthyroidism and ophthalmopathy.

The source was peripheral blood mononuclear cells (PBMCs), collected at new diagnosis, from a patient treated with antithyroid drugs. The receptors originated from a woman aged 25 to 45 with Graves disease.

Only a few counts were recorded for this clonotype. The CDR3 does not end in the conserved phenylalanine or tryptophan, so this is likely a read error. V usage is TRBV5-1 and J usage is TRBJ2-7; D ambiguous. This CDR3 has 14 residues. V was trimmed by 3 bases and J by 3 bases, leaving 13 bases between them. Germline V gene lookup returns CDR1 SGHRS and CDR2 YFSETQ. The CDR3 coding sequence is TGCGCCAGCAGCTCCGGACGGATGGGCTACGAGCAGTACCTC. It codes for CASSSGRMGYEQYL.

The CDR3 sequence: CASGALIGGYTF. The CDR3 bases are TGTGCCAGCGGGGCTTTAATTGGCGGCTACACCTTC. The chain links TRBV14 to TRBJ1-2; possibly TRBD1 for D (5 bases). The germline V gene has CDR1 SGHDN and CDR2 FVKESK. This CDR3 is built from 12 residues. Deletions cut 8 bases from V and 8 bases from J, with 15 bases between.

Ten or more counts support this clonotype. The CDR3 sequence: CASSWQAFSGANVLTF. Written as DNA, the CDR3 is TGTGCCAGCAGTTGGCAGGCATTCTCTGGGGCCAACGTCCTGACTTTC. V usage is TRBV27 and J usage is TRBJ2-6; D ambiguous. The ends were cut back, 4 bases at V and 0 bases at J, with 10 bases in the middle. The germline V gene encodes CDR1 MNHEY and CDR2 SMNVEV (reference sequence). This CDR3 is built from 16 residues.

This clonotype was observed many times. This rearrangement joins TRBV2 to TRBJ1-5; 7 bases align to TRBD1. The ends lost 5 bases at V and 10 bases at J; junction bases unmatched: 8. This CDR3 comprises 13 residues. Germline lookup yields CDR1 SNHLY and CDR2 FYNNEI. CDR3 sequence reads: CASSNRGLPPQHF. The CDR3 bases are TGTGCCAGCAGTAACAGGGGATTACCACCCCAGCATTTT.

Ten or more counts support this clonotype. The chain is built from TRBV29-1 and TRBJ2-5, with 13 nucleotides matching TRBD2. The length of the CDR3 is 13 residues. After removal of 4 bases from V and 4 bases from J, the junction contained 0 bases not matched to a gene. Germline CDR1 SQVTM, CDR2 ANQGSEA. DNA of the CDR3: TGCAGCGTTGGGACTAGCGGGGGAGAGACCCAGTACTTC. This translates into CSVGTSGGETQYF.

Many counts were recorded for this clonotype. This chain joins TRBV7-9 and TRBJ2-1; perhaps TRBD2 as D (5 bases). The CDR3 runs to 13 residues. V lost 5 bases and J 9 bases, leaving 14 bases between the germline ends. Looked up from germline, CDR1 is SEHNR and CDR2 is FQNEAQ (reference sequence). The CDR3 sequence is CASSQRRGFEQFF. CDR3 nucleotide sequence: TGTGCCAGCAGCCAAAGACGGGGTTTTGAGCAGTTCTTC. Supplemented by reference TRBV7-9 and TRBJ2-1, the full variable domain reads DTGVSQNPRHKITKRGQNVTFRCDPISEHNRLYWYRQTLGQGPEFLTYFQNEAQLEKSRLLSDRFSAERPKGSFSTLEIQRTEQGDSAMYLCASSQRRGFEQFFGPGTRLTVL.

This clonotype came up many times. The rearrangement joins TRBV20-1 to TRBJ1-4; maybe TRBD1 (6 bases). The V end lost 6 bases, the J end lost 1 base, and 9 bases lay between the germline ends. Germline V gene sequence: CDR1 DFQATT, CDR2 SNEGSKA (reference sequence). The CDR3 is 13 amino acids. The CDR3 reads CSASDRTNEKLFF. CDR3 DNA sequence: TGCAGTGCCTCGGACAGAACTAATGAAAAACTGTTTTTT.

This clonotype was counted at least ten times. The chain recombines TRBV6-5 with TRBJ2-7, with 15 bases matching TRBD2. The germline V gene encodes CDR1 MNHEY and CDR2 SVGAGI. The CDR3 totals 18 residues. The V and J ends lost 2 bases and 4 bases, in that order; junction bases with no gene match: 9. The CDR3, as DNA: TGTGCCAGCAGTTACACAGGCCCGGGACTAGCGGGGGGTTACGAGCAGTACTTC. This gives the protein CASSYTGPGLAGGYEQYF.

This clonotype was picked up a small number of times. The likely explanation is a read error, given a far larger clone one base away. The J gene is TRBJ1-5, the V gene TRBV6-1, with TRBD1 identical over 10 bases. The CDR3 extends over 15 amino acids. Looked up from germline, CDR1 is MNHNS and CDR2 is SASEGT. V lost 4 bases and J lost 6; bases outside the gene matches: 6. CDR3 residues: CASSAGTGVGQPQHF. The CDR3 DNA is TGTGCCAGCAGTGCCGGGACAGGGGTAGGTCAGCCCCAGCATTTT.

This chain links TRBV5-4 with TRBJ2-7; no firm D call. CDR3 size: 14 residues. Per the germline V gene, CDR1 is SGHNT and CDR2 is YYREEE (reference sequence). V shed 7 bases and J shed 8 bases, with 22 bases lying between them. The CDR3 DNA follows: TGTGCCAGCCACCCGGTTGGTAGTGCGAGGCAGCAGTACTTC. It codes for CASHPVGSARQQYF.

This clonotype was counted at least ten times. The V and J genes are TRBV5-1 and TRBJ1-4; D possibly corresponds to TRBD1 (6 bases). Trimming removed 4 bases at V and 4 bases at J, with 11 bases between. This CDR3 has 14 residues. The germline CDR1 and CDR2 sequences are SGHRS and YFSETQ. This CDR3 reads CASSPRTDNEKLFF. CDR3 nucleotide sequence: TGCGCCAGCAGCCCCCGGACAGATAATGAAAAACTGTTTTTT.

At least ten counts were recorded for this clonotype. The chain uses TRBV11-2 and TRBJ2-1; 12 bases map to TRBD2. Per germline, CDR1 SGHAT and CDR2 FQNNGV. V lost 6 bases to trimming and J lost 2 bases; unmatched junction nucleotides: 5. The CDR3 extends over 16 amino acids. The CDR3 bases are TGTGCCAGCAGACGGACTAGCGGGATCCCCTACAATGAGCAGTTCTTC. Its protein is CASRRTSGIPYNEQFF.

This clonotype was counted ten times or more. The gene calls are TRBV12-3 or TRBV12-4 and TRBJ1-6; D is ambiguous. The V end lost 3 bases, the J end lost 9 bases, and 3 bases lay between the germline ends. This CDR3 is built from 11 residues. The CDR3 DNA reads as TGTGCCAGCAGTTTTCTTTCACCCCTCCACTTT. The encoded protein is CASSFLSPLHF.

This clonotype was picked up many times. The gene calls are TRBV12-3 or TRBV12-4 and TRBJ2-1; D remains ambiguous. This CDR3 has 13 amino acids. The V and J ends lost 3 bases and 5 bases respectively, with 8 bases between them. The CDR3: CASSFPSNNEQFF. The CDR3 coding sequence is TGTGCCAGCAGTTTCCCTAGTAACAATGAGCAGTTCTTC.

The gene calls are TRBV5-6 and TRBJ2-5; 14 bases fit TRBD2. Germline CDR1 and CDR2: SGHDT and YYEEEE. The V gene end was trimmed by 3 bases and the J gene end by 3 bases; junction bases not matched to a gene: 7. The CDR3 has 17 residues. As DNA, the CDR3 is TGTGCCAGCAGCTCGGGACTAGCGGGGGCCTTCAAAGAGACCCAGTACTTC. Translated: CASSSGLAGAFKETQYF.

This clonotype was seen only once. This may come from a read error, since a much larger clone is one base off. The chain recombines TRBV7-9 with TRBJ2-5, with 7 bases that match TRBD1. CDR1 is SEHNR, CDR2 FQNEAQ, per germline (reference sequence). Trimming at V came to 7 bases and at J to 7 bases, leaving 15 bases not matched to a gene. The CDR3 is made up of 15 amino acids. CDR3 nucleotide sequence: TGTGCCAGCAACGAGAGGGGGCTAGGATTAGGGACCCAGTACTTC. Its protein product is CASNERGLGLGTQYF.

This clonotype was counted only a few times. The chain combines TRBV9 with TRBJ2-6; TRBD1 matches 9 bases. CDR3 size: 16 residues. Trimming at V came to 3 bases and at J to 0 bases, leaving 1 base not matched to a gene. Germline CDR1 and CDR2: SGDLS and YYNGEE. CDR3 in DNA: TGTGCCAGCAGCGCGACAGGGGGCTCTGGGGCCAACGTCCTGACTTTC. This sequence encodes CASSATGGSGANVLTF.

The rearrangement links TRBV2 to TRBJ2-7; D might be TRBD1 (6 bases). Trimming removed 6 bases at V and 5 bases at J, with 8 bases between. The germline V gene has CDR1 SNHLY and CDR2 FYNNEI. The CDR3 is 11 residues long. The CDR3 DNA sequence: TGTGCCAGCAGACAGGGCCACGAGCAGTACTTC. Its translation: CASRQGHEQYF. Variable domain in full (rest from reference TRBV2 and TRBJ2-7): EPEVTQTPSHQVTQMGQEVILRCVPISNHLYFYWYRQILGQKVEFLVSFYNNEISEKSEIFDDQFSVERPDGSNFTLKIRSTKLEDSAMYFCASRQGHEQYFGPGTRLTVT.

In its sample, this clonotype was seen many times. The CDR3 region has the DNA TGTGCCAGCAGCTTAGGGTCAGGGGAGGAGACCCAGTACTTC. Its translation is CASSLGSGEETQYF. The genes are TRBV11-3 and TRBJ2-5, with D possibly matching TRBD1 (6 bases). Looked up from germline, CDR1 is SGHNT and CDR2 is YENEEA. Trimming cost V 1 base and J 5 bases, with 11 bases left between them. The CDR3 is 14 residues long.

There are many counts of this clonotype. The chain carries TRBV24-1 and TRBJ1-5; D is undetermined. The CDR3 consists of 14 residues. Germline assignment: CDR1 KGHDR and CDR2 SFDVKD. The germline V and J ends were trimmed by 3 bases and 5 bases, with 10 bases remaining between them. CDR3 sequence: CATSDSSRDQPQHF. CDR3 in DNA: TGTGCCACCAGTGATAGCTCCCGAGATCAGCCCCAGCATTTT.

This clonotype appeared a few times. The CDR3 here is CASSLDRIGGYYGYTF. In nucleotides, the CDR3 is TGTGCCAGCAGCCTCGACAGGATCGGAGGATACTATGGCTACACCTTC. The rearrangement links TRBV13 to TRBJ1-2; TRBD1 is a possible D gene (6 bases). The CDR3 covers 16 residues. CDR1 PRHDT and CDR2 FYEKMQ come from the germline V gene (reference sequence). Trimming shortened V by 5 bases and J by 3 bases, and 19 bases separated the two germline ends.

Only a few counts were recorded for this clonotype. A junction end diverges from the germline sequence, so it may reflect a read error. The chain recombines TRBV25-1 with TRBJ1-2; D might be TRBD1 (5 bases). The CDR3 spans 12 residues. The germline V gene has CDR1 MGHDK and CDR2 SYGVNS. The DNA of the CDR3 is TGTGCCAGCAGTGAATTGGTGGGGCAGGTGTCCTTC. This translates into CASSELVGQVSF.

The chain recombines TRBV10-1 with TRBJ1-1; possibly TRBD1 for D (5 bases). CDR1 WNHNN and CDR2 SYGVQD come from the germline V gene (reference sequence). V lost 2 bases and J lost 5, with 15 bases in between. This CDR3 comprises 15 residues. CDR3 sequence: CASSERGGGATEAFF. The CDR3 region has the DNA TGCGCCAGCAGTGAGCGGGGGGGGGGAGCTACTGAAGCTTTCTTT.

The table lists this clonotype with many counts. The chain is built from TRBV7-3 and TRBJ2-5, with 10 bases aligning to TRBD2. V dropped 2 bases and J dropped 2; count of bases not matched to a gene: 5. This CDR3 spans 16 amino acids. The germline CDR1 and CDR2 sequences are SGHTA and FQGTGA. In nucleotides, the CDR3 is TGTGCCAGCAGCTTACGGCCTAGCGGGGGACAAGAGACCCAGTACTTC. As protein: CASSLRPSGGQETQYF.

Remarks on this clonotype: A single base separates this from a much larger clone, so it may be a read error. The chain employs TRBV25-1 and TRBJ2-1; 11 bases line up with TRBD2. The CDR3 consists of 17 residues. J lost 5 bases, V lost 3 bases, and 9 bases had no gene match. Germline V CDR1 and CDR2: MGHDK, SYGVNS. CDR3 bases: TGTGCCAGCAGTGACCCTCCTAGCGGGGGGACCAACAATGAGCAGTTCTTC. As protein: CASSDPPSGGTNNEQFF. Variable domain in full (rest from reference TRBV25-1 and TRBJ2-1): EADIYQTPRYLVIGTGKKITLECSQTMGHDKMYWYQQDPGMELHLIHYSYGVNSTEKGDLSSESTVSRIRTEHFPLTLESARPSHTSQYLCASSDPPSGGTNNEQFFGPGTRLTVL.

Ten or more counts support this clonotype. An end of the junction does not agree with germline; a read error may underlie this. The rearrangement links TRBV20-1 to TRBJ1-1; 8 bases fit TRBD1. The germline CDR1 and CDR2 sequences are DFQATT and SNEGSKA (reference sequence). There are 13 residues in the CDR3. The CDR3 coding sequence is TGCAGTGCTAGAGATGCTCCAGGGGGCGCAGTCTACTTC. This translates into CSARDAPGGAVYF.